Below, 21 T cell receptor beta chains from the same sample are listed, as sequenced in a study of blood T cell repertoires in COVID-19. Sequenced by immunoSEQ multiplex PCR; TCRdb stores in-frame clones only, minus some. The sample gives tens of thousands of clones, roughly 87% of which show up once; more than 2% is in the top ten. The sample comprised peripheral blood. The source is a man aged 50 to 60 with acute or convalescent COVID-19.

V is TRBV5-5 and J is TRBJ2-2; tentative D call: TRBD2 (5 bases). The CDR3 sequence is 15 residues long. V was clipped by 0 bases and J by 6 bases, with 12 bases between them. Germline V gene sequence: CDR1 SGHKS, CDR2 YYEKEE (reference sequence). The chain's CDR3 is CASSLGREGAGELFF. In DNA, the CDR3 is TGTGCCAGCAGCTTGGGACGGGAAGGCGCCGGGGAGCTGTTTTTT.

The CDR3 DNA follows: TGTGCCAGCTCACCTCGTTCCACAGGGTCCTCTGGAAACACCATATATTTT. It encodes CASSPRSTGSSGNTIYF. The chain recombines TRBV18 with TRBJ1-3, with D perhaps matching TRBD1 (6 bases). The CDR3 totals 17 residues. V lost 3 bases and J lost 0, with 15 bases in between. From germline, CDR1 is KGHSH and CDR2 LQKENI. Using reference TRBV18 and TRBJ1-3 for the parts outside the CDR3, the full variable domain is NAGVMQNPRHLVRRRGQEARLRCSPMKGHSHVYWYRQLPEEGLKFMVYLQKENIIDESGMPKERFSAEFPKEGPSILRIQQVVRGDSAAYFCASSPRSTGSSGNTIYFGEGSWLTVV.

V gene TRBV25-1 combines with J gene TRBJ1-2; 9 bases are a match to TRBD1. The CDR3 has 12 amino acids. The junction had 5 bases not matched to a gene; V was cut back by 7 bases and J by 8 bases. The V gene's germline CDR1 is MGHDK and CDR2 SYGVNS. Written as DNA, the CDR3 is TGTGCCAGCACCGGGACAGGGAAAGGCTACACCTTC. It specifies CASTGTGKGYTF.

J is TRBJ1-2 and V is TRBV21-1. TRBV21-1 is assigned pseudogene status. CDR3 length: 15 amino acids. CDR3 DNA: TGTGCCAGCAGCAAGGGGGGGCCTCAGGGCTATGGCTACACCTTC. It translates to CASSKGGPQGYGYTF.

V gene TRBV27 combines with J gene TRBJ2-2; 7 positions agree with TRBD1. V lost 3 bases to trimming and J lost 2 bases; unmatched junction nucleotides: 3. The CDR3 has 15 amino acids. CDR1 is MNHEY, CDR2 SMNVEV, per germline (reference sequence). CDR3 bases: TGTGCCAGCAGTTTTGGGACAGAAAACACCGGGGAGCTGTTTTTT. Translated: CASSFGTENTGELFF.

This chain's CDR3 is CASTGHTLQKLRDTQYF. CDR3 bases: TGTGCCAGCACGGGACACACGTTACAGAAGCTTCGGGATACGCAGTATTTT. This sequence joins TRBV28 and TRBJ2-3, with D possibly matching TRBD1 (6 bases). Trimming took off 7 bases at V and 6 bases at J, with 26 bases between the two ends. This CDR3 has 17 residues. Germline CDR1 and CDR2: MDHEN and SYDVKM. Drawing the rest from reference TRBV28 and TRBJ2-3, the complete variable domain is DVKVTQSSRYLVKRTGEKVFLECVQDMDHENMFWYRQDPGLGLRLIYFSYDVKMKEKGDIPEGYSVSREKKERFSLILESASTNQTSMYLCASTGHTLQKLRDTQYFGPGTRLTVL.

The V call is TRBV3-1 (or the pseudogene TRBV3-2), the J call TRBJ1-5; TRBD1 is a possible D gene (5 bases). The V gene's germline CDR1 is LGHDT and CDR2 YNNKEL (reference sequence). V lost 1 base to trimming and J lost 11 bases, with 12 bases between them. The CDR3 contains 13 residues. CDR3 nucleotides: TGTGCCAGCAGCCAAGGGGCCCCGGGGGCCCAGCATTTT. It codes for CASSQGAPGAQHF.

V and J are TRBV7-9 and TRBJ1-2, with a possible D match to TRBD1 (6 bases). Germline-derived CDR1 and CDR2 are SEHNR and FQNEAQ (reference sequence). V was shortened by 3 bases and J by 2 bases, with 10 bases between the two germline ends. The CDR3 runs 14 residues. The CDR3 DNA reads as TGTGCCAGCAGCTTCACCCAGGGGAACTATGGCTACACCTTC. Protein product: CASSFTQGNYGYTF.

The chain combines TRBV7-9 with TRBJ2-3; perhaps TRBD2 as D (6 bases). CDR1 and CDR2 (germline): SEHNR, FQNEAQ (reference sequence). The CDR3 spans 17 residues. V lost 6 bases and J lost 0, with 19 bases in between. The CDR3 sequence is CASRPAPVAGSTDTQYF. DNA for the CDR3: TGTGCCAGCAGACCCGCCCCCGTTGCGGGAAGCACAGATACGCAGTATTTT.

The chain links TRBV19 to TRBJ2-6; D may be TRBD2 (5 bases). Germline V gene lookup returns CDR1 LNHDA and CDR2 SQIVND (reference sequence). V was trimmed by 5 bases and J by 4 bases, leaving 6 bases between them. The CDR3 has 13 amino acids. The CDR3 region has the DNA TGTGCCAGTAGTGCGGGCGGGGCCAACGTCCTGACTTTC. Translated, it gives CASSAGGANVLTF.

J is TRBJ2-7 and V is TRBV2, with 9 bases aligning to TRBD2. CDR3 length: 12 residues. The J segment lost 7 bases and the V segment lost 8 bases, leaving 6 bases of the junction unmatched. From germline, CDR1 is SNHLY and CDR2 FYNNEI. The CDR3: CASGILAGEQYF. The CDR3 coding sequence is TGTGCCAGCGGGATCCTAGCGGGGGAGCAGTACTTC.

The chain joins TRBV6-2 or TRBV6-3 to TRBJ2-7; 11 nucleotides align to TRBD2. The CDR3 consists of 14 residues. The junction had 2 bases not matched to a gene; V was cut back by 5 bases and J by 2 bases. The V gene's germline CDR1 is MNHEY and CDR2 SVGEGT. CDR3 bases: TGTGCCAGCAGTCGACTAGCGGGGACCTACGAGCAGTACGTC. Its protein product is CASSRLAGTYEQYV.

CDR3 loop: CASSLSAGTARGYGYTF. The DNA for the CDR3 is TGCGCCAGCAGCTTGTCGGCGGGGACAGCCAGAGGGTATGGCTACACCTTC. The rearrangement joins TRBV5-1 to TRBJ1-2; 7 bases are shared with TRBD1. This CDR3 contains 17 residues. V gave up 1 base and J gave up 5 bases; unmatched junction bases: 14. Germline CDR1 SGHRS, CDR2 YFSETQ.

The gene calls are TRBV4-3 and TRBJ1-3; no clear D. With 0 bases removed from V and 2 bases from J, the gap between germline ends came to 8 bases. CDR3 length equals 15 residues. CDR1 LGHNA and CDR2 YSLEER come from the germline V gene. CDR3 DNA: TGCGCCAGCAGCCAAGATGAGGAACCTGGAAACACCATATATTTT. Its translation: CASSQDEEPGNTIYF.

The V call is TRBV30, the J call TRBJ1-1; 7 positions match TRBD1. With V trimmed by 2 bases and J by 3 bases, 3 bases remained unmatched. CDR1 GTSNPN and CDR2 SVGIG come from the germline V gene (reference sequence). There are 13 residues in the CDR3. CDR3 coding DNA: TGTGCCTGGAGTCTACAGGGGTACACTGAAGCTTTCTTT. This encodes CAWSLQGYTEAFF.

This clone was seen only once. This chain links TRBV7-2 with TRBJ2-3; a possible D gene is TRBD2 (5 bases). Per the germline V gene, CDR1 is SGHTA and CDR2 is FQGNSA. CDR3 length: 14 residues. Trimming pared 5 bases from V and 5 bases from J, leaving 14 bases between. CDR3 coding DNA: TGTGCCAGCAGCCCAGAACGGGGAAGAGATACGCAGTATTTT. Protein: CASSPERGRDTQYF. Full variable domain (missing parts from reference TRBV7-2 and TRBJ2-3): GAGVSQSPSNKVTEKGKDVELRCDPISGHTALYWYRQSLGQGLEFLIYFQGNSAPDKSGLPSDRFSAERTGGSVSTLTIQRTQQEDSAVYLCASSPERGRDTQYFGPGTRLTVL.

The chain carries TRBV28 and TRBJ2-7; perhaps TRBD2 as D (5 bases). The CDR3 runs 14 residues. Per germline, CDR1 MDHEN and CDR2 SYDVKM. The V gene lost 5 bases and the J gene lost 6 bases, with 17 bases spanning the gap. The CDR3 DNA follows: TGTGCCAGCAGTACCGGGTCCAGGAGGCGCGAGCAGTACTTC. Amino acids: CASSTGSRRREQYF.

The genes are TRBV2 and TRBJ2-7, with a possible D match to TRBD2 (5 bases). This CDR3 is built from 15 residues. Trimming took 8 bases from V and 2 from J, leaving 19 bases between them. Looked up from germline, CDR1 is SNHLY and CDR2 is FYNNEI. CDR3 region: CASRGAEKSTYEQYF. The CDR3 region has the DNA TGTGCCAGCCGGGGAGCGGAGAAGTCGACCTACGAGCAGTACTTC.

J is TRBJ2-4 and V is TRBV6-8; TRBD1 aligns across 8 bases. CDR3 length: 15 amino acids. Per germline, CDR1 MNHGY and CDR2 SAAAGT. V was pared by 0 bases and J by 8 bases, with 6 bases of the junction left unmatched. The CDR3 sequence is CASSYSDRVGDIQYF. DNA for the CDR3: TGTGCCAGCAGTTACTCGGACAGGGTGGGGGACATTCAGTACTTC.

This sequence joins TRBV19 and TRBJ2-5; D is possibly TRBD1 (5 bases). The CDR3 is 15 amino acids. Germline V gives CDR1 LNHDA, CDR2 SQIVND (reference sequence). V was shortened by 8 bases and J by 4 bases, with 20 bases between the two germline ends. CDR3 region: CASSADTTGGETQYF. The CDR3 DNA follows: TGTGCCAGTTCCGCGGACACGACCGGTGGAGAGACCCAGTACTTC.

The chain has TRBV6-1 and TRBJ2-7; D possibly corresponds to TRBD2 (5 bases). Germline CDR1 is MNHNS and CDR2 is SASEGT. Trimming cost V 0 bases and J 2 bases, with 8 bases left between them. The CDR3 is 14 amino acids. CDR3: CASSEARGTYEQYV. The CDR3 DNA sequence: TGTGCCAGCAGTGAAGCGCGAGGGACCTACGAGCAGTACGTC.